This TCR beta chain originates from a study of blood T cell repertoires in COVID-19. On the study more broadly: COVID-19 samples collected from the United States, Italy and Spain covered acute and convalescent phases. In each case, the material was cDNA or gDNA derived from T cells, B-cell-depleted T cells, or PBMCs.

As handled by the study authors: Reference gene primer amplification gave estimated nucleated cell counts. Data came from immunoSEQ multiplex PCR; TCRdb stores just in-frame clones and leaves some out. The DNA was the basis for D and trimming; V, J and clone size are from that table. Of roughly 220,000 clones listed, 84% are singletons. The CDR3 extends over 18 amino acids. The receptor was isolated from a woman aged 55-75 years who had recovered from COVID-19. The chain joins TRBV21-1 to TRBJ1-1; the table's D call of TRBD1 was not tested on the DNA. TRBV21-1 is a pseudogene. Material: peripheral blood. The CDR3 DNA reads TGTGCCAGCAGCAACCTTGGGGGACAGGGGATGGGAAACACTGAAGCTTTCTTT. Encoded protein: CASSNLGGQGMGNTEAFF.